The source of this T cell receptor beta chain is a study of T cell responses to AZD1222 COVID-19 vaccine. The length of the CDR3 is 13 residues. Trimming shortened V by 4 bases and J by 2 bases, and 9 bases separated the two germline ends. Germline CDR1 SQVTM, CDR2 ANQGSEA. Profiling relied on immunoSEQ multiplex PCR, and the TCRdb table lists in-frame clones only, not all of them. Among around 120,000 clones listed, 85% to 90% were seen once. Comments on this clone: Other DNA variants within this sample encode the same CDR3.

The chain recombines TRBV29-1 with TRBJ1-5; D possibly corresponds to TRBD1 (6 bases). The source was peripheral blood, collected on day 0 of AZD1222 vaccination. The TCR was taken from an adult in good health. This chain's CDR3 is CSVVSGGNQPQHF. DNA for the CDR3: TGCAGCGTTGTTTCAGGGGGCAATCAGCCCCAGCATTTT.